This TCR beta chain is from a study of T cells in Graves' hyperthyroidism and ophthalmopathy. This clonotype was detected many times. The antigen is not known. Amplification yielded TCR beta CDR3 regions, with RNA transcripts as the source. HTBI primers were the set used in a first-round RT-PCR of the TCR CDR3. Each CDR3 protein is one row after TCRdb ran MiXCR on the multiplex PCR reads. Of approximately 690,000 distinct CDR3 sequences listed, around 15% are singletons. This CDR3 spans 15 amino acids. Trimming took off 8 bases at V and 2 bases at J, with 16 bases between the two ends. The germline V gene has CDR1 SGHTA and CDR2 FQGNSA. The study, taken as a whole, reports: Among clonotypes expanded in thyroid above 0.001, most were also found in blood. Median prediction lead before ophthalmopathy onset was 6.5 months with the model.

Exclusion criteria comprised uncontrolled infection, other autoimmune disease, pregnancy or lactation. Diagnoses rested on clinical symptoms, serum thyroxine and TRAb, thyroid ultrasound and orbital computed tomography. The chain uses TRBV7-2 and TRBJ1-3, with a weak D call TRBD1 (5 bases). This clonotype was obtained from a woman aged 45 to 65 with Graves' ophthalmopathy. What was sequenced was blood. CDR3 amino acids: CASSNRGIAGNTIYF. DNA of the CDR3: TGTGCCAGCTCGAACCGGGGGATTGCTGGAAACACCATATATTTT.